The 20 T cell receptor beta chains given below trace back to one sample, sequenced in a study of T cell responses to AZD1222 COVID-19 vaccine (dated by TCRdb to the early 2020s). Read against the paper, the sample's time point label means: baseline before first vaccination. The library was produced with the immunoSEQ multiplex PCR assay. Sourced from immuneACCESS, this table was stored by TCRdb with only in-frame sequences that have V and J called. A share of the clones is absent; for the studies checked, an unresolved V gene accounts for under half, and the remainder has no known explanation. This sample holds about 110,000 clones; around 90% were observed only once. Of the sample, around 3.3% is held by the ten largest clones. The input for sequencing was peripheral blood, taken on day 0 of AZD1222 vaccination. Source of these receptors: an adult in good health.

The chain joins TRBV4-2 to TRBJ1-2; D is undetermined. This CDR3 is 14 amino acids long. The V end was cut by 2 bases, the J end by 3 bases, with 10 bases between. Germline V lookup: CDR1 LGHNA, CDR2 YNFKEQ. In DNA, the CDR3 is TGTGCCAGCAGCCAACCAGGATCCTACTATGGCTACACCTTC. This translates into CASSQPGSYYGYTF.

As regards this clone: The same CDR3 is also encoded by other DNA sequences in this sample. The V gene is TRBV5-4, the J gene TRBJ1-1; 8 bases agree with TRBD1. This CDR3 region has 15 residues. CDR1 is SGHNT and CDR2 is YYREEE in the germline V gene (reference sequence). The junction had 3 bases not matched to a gene; V was cut back by 0 bases and J by 2 bases. The CDR3 protein is CASSLAGGGNTEAFF. The CDR3 coding sequence is TGTGCCAGCAGCTTGGCAGGGGGCGGAAACACTGAAGCTTTCTTT.

This clone has only one observation. The chain couples TRBV6-1 to TRBJ2-7; D ambiguous. V shed 1 base and J shed 2 bases, with 12 bases lying between them. In germline, CDR1 is MNHNS, CDR2 SASEGT. This CDR3 spans 15 amino acids. Here the CDR3 reads CASSEGVSFTYEQYF. CDR3 bases: TGTGCCAGCAGTGAAGGAGTCAGTTTTACCTACGAGCAGTACTTC.

V and J are TRBV11-3 and TRBJ2-2, with 9 bases that match TRBD2. Per germline, CDR1 SGHNT and CDR2 YENEEA. The CDR3 is made up of 15 amino acids. The junction had 6 bases not matched to a gene; V was cut back by 6 bases and J by 4 bases. CDR3 region: CASRVAGAGTGELFF. CDR3 DNA: TGTGCCAGCAGGGTAGCGGGAGCAGGCACCGGGGAGCTGTTTTTT.

The CDR3 region has the DNA TGTGCCAGCAGTGACTCGACGGGGGGGCGAAACAATGAGCAGTTCTTC. The encoded protein is CASSDSTGGRNNEQFF. The genes are TRBV6-4 and TRBJ2-1, with 8 positions matching TRBD2. The CDR3 spans 16 residues. Germline V lookup: CDR1 MRHNA, CDR2 SNTAGT. The V segment lost 0 bases and the J segment 5 bases; nucleotides outside the gene matches: 6.

This clone was observed once. The chain employs TRBV3-1 (or the pseudogene TRBV3-2) and TRBJ2-3; no clear D gene. V gave up 0 bases and J gave up 5 bases, with 6 bases separating them. Looked up from germline, CDR1 is LGHDT and CDR2 is YNNKEL (reference sequence). This CDR3 is built from 13 residues. The CDR3: CASSQDSIDTQYF. DNA of the CDR3: TGTGCCAGCAGCCAAGACTCTATAGATACGCAGTATTTT.

This clone showed up just once. The V gene is TRBV28, the J gene TRBJ1-2, with TRBD1 matching 7 bases. This CDR3 comprises 15 residues. Germline V gene lookup returns CDR1 MDHEN and CDR2 SYDVKM. After removal of 8 bases from V and 4 bases from J, the junction contained 13 bases not matched to a gene. The CDR3 nucleotides read TGTGCCAGCTCCTCCTCCGCAGGGGGGCCCTATGGCTACACCTTC. It codes for CASSSSAGGPYGYTF.

V gene TRBV4-1 combines with J gene TRBJ1-2, with 7 bases that match TRBD1. Germline loops: CDR1 MGHRA, CDR2 YSYEKL. The V segment lost 2 bases and the J segment 4 bases; nucleotides outside the gene matches: 7. CDR3 length equals 15 residues. The CDR3 spells CASSQSGTVAYGYTF. The CDR3 DNA is TGCGCCAGCAGCCAAAGTGGGACAGTTGCCTATGGCTACACCTTC.

V is TRBV18 and J is TRBJ1-1; D is uncertain. CDR1 and CDR2 (germline): KGHSH, LQKENI. There are 13 residues in the CDR3. Deletions cut 1 base from V and 2 bases from J, with 5 bases between. Written as DNA, the CDR3 is TGTGCCAGCTCACCACTCAGTAACACTGAAGCTTTCTTT. This gives the protein CASSPLSNTEAFF.

This sequence joins TRBV18 and TRBJ1-3, with TRBD1 matching 11 bases. The CDR3 runs to 15 residues. Trimming cost V 5 bases and J 6 bases; bases outside gene matches: 6. Germline lookup yields CDR1 KGHSH and CDR2 LQKENI. The CDR3 sequence: CASSSGTGGENTIYF. CDR3 bases: TGTGCCAGCTCATCGGGGACAGGGGGAGAAAACACCATATATTTT.

The V gene is TRBV7-6, the J gene TRBJ1-1, with 9 bases aligning to TRBD1. With 3 bases clipped from V and 5 bases from J, the junction kept 4 bases outside the gene matches. CDR3 length equals 14 residues. CDR1 is SGHVS and CDR2 is FNYEAQ in the germline V gene. In DNA form, the CDR3 reads TGTGCCAGCAGCTTCGGACAGGGGACAACTGAAGCTTTCTTT. Its translation: CASSFGQGTTEAFF.

The chain carries TRBV27 and TRBJ1-2, with 10 nucleotides matching TRBD1. Losses at the gene ends were 6 bases for V and 5 bases for J; bases not matched to a gene: 6. The CDR3 sequence is 14 residues long. Germline V gene sequence: CDR1 MNHEY, CDR2 SMNVEV (reference sequence). The CDR3 DNA reads TGTGCCAGCAGCCGTGGGACAGGGGAATATGGCTACACCTTC. It yields the protein CASSRGTGEYGYTF.

The chain employs TRBV7-8 and TRBJ2-7; 13 bases are a match to TRBD2. Germline CDR1 SGHVS, CDR2 FQNEAQ. Losses at the gene ends were 5 bases for V and 5 bases for J; bases not matched to a gene: 12. This CDR3 spans 17 amino acids. CDR3 in amino acids: CASSPNGLAGVGNEQYF. The DNA of the CDR3 is TGTGCCAGCAGCCCAAACGGACTAGCGGGAGTTGGGAACGAGCAGTACTTC.

The chain has TRBV5-6 and TRBJ1-6, with D perhaps TRBD1 (6 bases). Trimming took 4 bases from V and 0 from J, leaving 11 bases between them. The CDR3 totals 16 residues. CDR1 and CDR2 (germline): SGHDT, YYEEEE. This CDR3 reads CASSRGFSSYNSPLHF. The CDR3 nucleotides are TGTGCCAGCAGCAGGGGGTTCAGCTCCTATAATTCACCCCTCCACTTT.

This rearrangement joins TRBV11-3 to TRBJ1-1; D not resolved. V lost 3 bases to trimming and J lost 2 bases, with 7 bases between them. The germline CDR1 and CDR2 sequences are SGHNT and YENEEA. This CDR3 is built from 13 residues. In DNA, the CDR3 is TGTGCCAGCAGCTTGGGCACCAACACTGAAGCTTTCTTT. Translation gives CASSLGTNTEAFF.

The chain recombines TRBV5-4 with TRBJ1-5, with D uncertain. This CDR3 contains 12 residues. V dropped 4 bases and J dropped 5 bases, with 7 bases sitting between them. Germline CDR1 SGHNT, CDR2 YYREEE (reference sequence). CDR3 sequence: CASSLRDQPQHF. The CDR3 DNA is TGTGCCAGCAGCCTTCGGGATCAGCCCCAGCATTTT. The full variable domain, rest sourced from reference TRBV5-4 and TRBJ1-5, is ETGVTQSPTHLIKTRGQQVTLRCSSQSGHNTVSWYQQALGQGPQFIFQYYREEENGRGNFPPRFSGLQFPNYSSELNVNALELDDSALYLCASSLRDQPQHFGDGTRLSIL.

This rearrangement joins TRBV7-2 to TRBJ1-5, with D tentatively TRBD1 (5 bases). V lost 4 bases and J 0 bases, leaving 13 bases between the germline ends. Germline V lookup: CDR1 SGHTA, CDR2 FQGNSA. This CDR3 spans 16 amino acids. The CDR3 region is CASSSGAFLSNQPQHF. CDR3 nucleotide sequence: TGTGCCAGCAGCTCCGGGGCATTTCTTAGCAATCAGCCCCAGCATTTT.

In this sample, this clone turned up once. The rearrangement joins TRBV12-5 to TRBJ2-2; D is uncertain. V lost 1 base to trimming and J lost 6 bases, with 12 bases between them. Germline loops: CDR1 LGHNT, CDR2 FRNRAP. This CDR3 contains 15 residues. In nucleotides, the CDR3 is TGTGCTAGTGGTTTGGGCAACAGTGGGGCCGGGGAGCTGTTTTTT. Its translation is CASGLGNSGAGELFF.

The genes are TRBV5-1 and TRBJ2-5; D perhaps matches TRBD1 (6 bases). CDR1 and CDR2 from the germline V gene are SGHRS and YFSETQ. The CDR3 loop spans 14 amino acids. Trimming took off 5 bases at V and 2 bases at J, with 13 bases between the two ends. Here the CDR3 reads CASRVQGLQETQYF. CDR3 in DNA: TGCGCCAGCAGGGTGCAGGGGTTACAAGAGACCCAGTACTTC. The full variable domain, its missing parts supplied by reference TRBV5-1 and TRBJ2-5, is KAGVTQTPRYLIKTRGQQVTLSCSPISGHRSVSWYQQTPGQGLQFLFEYFSETQRNKGNFPGRFSGRQFSNSRSEMNVSTLELGDSALYLCASRVQGLQETQYFGPGTRLLVL.

This clone was observed a few times. The chain combines TRBV5-5 with TRBJ2-3; possible D gene TRBD1, 7 bases. Germline assignment: CDR1 SGHKS and CDR2 YYEKEE (reference sequence). V lost 2 bases and J lost 5, with 18 bases in between. The CDR3 has 16 amino acids. The chain's CDR3 is CASSFRSGGGGDTQYF. The DNA for the CDR3 is TGTGCCAGCAGCTTTCGGTCCGGAGGGGGCGGAGATACGCAGTATTTT.